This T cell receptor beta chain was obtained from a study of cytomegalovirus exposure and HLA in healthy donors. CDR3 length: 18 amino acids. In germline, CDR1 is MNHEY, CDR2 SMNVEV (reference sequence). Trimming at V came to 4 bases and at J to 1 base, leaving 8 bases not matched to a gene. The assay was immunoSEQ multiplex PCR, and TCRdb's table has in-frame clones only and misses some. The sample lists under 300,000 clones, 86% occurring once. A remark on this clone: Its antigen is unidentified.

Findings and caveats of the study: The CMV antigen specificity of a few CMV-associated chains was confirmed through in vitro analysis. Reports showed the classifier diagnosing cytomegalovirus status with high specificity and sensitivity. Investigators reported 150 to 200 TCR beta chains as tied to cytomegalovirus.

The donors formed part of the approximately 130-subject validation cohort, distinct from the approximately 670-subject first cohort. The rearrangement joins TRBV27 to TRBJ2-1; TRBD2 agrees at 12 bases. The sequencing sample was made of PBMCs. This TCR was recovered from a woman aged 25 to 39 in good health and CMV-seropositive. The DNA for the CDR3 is TGTGCCAGCAGTTATGGTCTAGCGGGAGGGAAGTCCTACAATGAGCAGTTCTTC. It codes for CASSYGLAGGKSYNEQFF.